The clone carrying this TCR beta chain was recorded many times. Its antigen remains unidentified. Amplified TCR beta CDR3 regions were obtained using RNA transcripts as template. Amplification began with first-round RT-PCR using HTBI primers, then second-round multiplex PCR was performed. MiXCR was run by TCRdb on the multiplex PCR reads, yielding one entry per CDR3 protein. The data hold 200,000 to 250,000 distinct CDR3 sequences, with 20% to 25% observed a single time. This specimen comes from a study of Graves' ophthalmopathy and Graves' hyperthyroidism. Study outcomes and limitations: Detection in blood was also observed for most expanded thyroid clonotypes above 0.001 frequency.

Having ophthalmopathy, the donors showed moderate-to-severe activity, CAS ≥3 and NOSPECS ≥4, with disease lasting under 3 months. Diagnoses were established from clinical symptoms, serum thyroxine, TRAb, thyroid ultrasound and orbital computed tomography. V was trimmed by 0 bases and J by 4 bases, leaving 9 bases between them. CDR3 length: 14 residues. Germline V lookup: CDR1 ENHRY, CDR2 SYGVKD. The source material was peripheral blood. The rearrangement uses TRBV10-3 and TRBJ1-2, with D unresolved. The clonotype comes from a woman aged 50 to 60 with Graves' ophthalmopathy. CDR3 residues: CAISESDVGYGYTF. The DNA for the CDR3 is TGTGCCATCAGTGAGTCGGACGTGGGCTATGGCTACACCTTC.